This TCR beta chain was profiled in a study of cytomegalovirus exposure and HLA in healthy donors. Study-level findings and limits: V- and J-gene trimming of TCR beta was linked (in a later analysis) to a missense DCLRE1C variant. In a later analysis, 15,000 to 20,000 TCR beta sequences were associated with HLA alleles at 0.05 false discovery rate. The later analysis indicated that the majority of CMV-associated TCR beta chains appeared HLA-restricted.

This clone was found a few times. Its antigen remains unknown. The CDR3 is made up of 15 amino acids. After removal of 3 bases from V and 2 bases from J, the junction contained 6 bases not matched to a gene. Germline CDR1 LNHDA, CDR2 SQIVND (reference sequence). The PCR ran on 60 Vbeta and 13 Jbeta primers. Profiled with immunoSEQ multiplex PCR; TCRdb holds only in-frame clones, not every one. This table holds about 160,000 clones, about 65% found once. This chain links TRBV19 with TRBJ2-7; TRBD1 matches 8 bases. The sample consisted of PBMCs. The clonotype comes from a woman aged 25 to 39 in good health and CMV-seronegative. CDR3 in DNA: TGTGCCAGTAGTATCGCCCAGGGGGCCACCTACGAGCAGTACTTC. It yields the protein CASSIAQGATYEQYF.